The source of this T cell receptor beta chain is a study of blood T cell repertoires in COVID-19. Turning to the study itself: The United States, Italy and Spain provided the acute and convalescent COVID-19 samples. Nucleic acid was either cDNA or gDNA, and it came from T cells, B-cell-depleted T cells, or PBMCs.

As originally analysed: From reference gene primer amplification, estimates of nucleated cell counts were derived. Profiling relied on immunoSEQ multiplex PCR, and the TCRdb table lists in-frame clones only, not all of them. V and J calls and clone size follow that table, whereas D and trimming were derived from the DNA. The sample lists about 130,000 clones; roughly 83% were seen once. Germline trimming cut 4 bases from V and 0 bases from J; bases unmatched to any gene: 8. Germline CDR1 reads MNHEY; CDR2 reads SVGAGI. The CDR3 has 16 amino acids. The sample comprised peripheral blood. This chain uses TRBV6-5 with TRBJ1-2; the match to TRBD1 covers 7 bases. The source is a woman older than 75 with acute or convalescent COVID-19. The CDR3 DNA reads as TGTGCCAGCAGTTTAGGCAGGGGGATAGCTAACTATGGCTACACCTTC. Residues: CASSLGRGIANYGYTF.